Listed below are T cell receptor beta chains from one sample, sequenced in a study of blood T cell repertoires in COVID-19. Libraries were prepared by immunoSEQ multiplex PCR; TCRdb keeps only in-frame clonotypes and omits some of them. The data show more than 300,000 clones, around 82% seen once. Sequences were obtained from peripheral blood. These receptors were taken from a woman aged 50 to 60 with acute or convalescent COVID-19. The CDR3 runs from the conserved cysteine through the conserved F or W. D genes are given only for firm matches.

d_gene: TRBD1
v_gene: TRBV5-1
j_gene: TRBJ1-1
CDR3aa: CASSPGQAPEAFF

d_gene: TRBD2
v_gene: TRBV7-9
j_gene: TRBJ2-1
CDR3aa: CASTLTSGAQYNEQFF

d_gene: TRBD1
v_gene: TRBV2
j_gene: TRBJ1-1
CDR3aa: CASSSRTGVTEAFF

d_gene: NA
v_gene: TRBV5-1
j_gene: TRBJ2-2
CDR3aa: CASSLESGSIGELFF

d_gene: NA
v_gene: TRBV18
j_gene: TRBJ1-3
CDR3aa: CASSPPAWRATIYF

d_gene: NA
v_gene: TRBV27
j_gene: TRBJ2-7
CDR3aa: CASSLPTGRGEQYF

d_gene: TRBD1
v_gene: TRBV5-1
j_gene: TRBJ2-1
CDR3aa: CASSPGTGGNNEQFF

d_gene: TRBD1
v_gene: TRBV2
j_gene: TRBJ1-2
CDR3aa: CASGNRGSGGYTF

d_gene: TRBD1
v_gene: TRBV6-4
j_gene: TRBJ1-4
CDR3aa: CASSPTGGQNEKLFF

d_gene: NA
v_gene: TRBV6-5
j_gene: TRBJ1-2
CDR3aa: CASSRGGLGNGYTF

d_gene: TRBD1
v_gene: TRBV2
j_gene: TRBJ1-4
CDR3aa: CASSDRTGTFEKLFF

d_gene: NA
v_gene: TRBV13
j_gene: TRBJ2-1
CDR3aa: CASSQYNEQFF

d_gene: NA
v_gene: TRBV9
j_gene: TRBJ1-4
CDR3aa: CASSVTGSTNEKLFF

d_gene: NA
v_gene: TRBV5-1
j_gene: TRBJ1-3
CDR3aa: CASSDMGSTGNTIYF

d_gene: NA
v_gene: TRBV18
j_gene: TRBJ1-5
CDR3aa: CASSYSYSNQPQHF

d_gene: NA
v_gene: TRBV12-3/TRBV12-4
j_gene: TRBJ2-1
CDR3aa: CASRLVGDEQFF

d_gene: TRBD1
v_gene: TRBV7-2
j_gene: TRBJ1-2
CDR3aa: CASSPRQGDSYGYTF

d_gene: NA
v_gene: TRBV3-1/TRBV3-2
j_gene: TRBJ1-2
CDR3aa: CASSQLSSGYGYTF

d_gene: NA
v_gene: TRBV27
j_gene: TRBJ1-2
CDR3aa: CASRELANYGYTF